The present TCR beta chain was sequenced within a study of blood T cell repertoires in COVID-19. The CDR3 loop spans 13 amino acids. Germline assignment: CDR1 WNHNN and CDR2 SYGVQD (reference sequence). V was clipped by 7 bases and J by 3 bases, with 12 bases between them. Authors' processing steps: Reference gene primer amplification yielded estimated nucleated cell counts. The data were produced by immunoSEQ multiplex PCR, yet TCRdb's version contains in-frame clones alone and is incomplete. V, J and clone size reflect that table, while D and trimming were determined from the DNA. Of some 300,000 clones listed, around 90% are singletons.

This chain connects TRBV10-1 to TRBJ1-1; D is possibly TRBD1 (5 bases). The sequence was obtained from a woman between 35 and 50 years old with COVID-19, enrolled during active disease. Material for sequencing was peripheral blood. CDR3 protein: CASKRPGDTEAFF. CDR3 DNA sequence: TGCGCCAGCAAGAGGCCGGGGGACACTGAAGCTTTCTTT.